What follows are 19 T cell receptor beta chains derived from one specimen sequenced in a study of blood T cells in healthy people across ages. Together with a sample-barcoded 5' primer, a J-beta primer mix was included in a second PCR lasting 7 to 11 cycles. In TCRdb, the 5' RACE reads were re-called with MiXCR into one record per CDR3 protein. The sample holds hundreds of thousands of distinct CDR3 sequences; 48% are singletons and the top ten take about an eighth. The source material was blood. These receptors were collected from a man aged 25 to 40 in good health.

This clonotype occurred a few times. This chain uses TRBV27 with TRBJ1-1; possibly TRBD1 for D (5 bases). The CDR3 runs to 13 residues. From germline, CDR1 is MNHEY and CDR2 SMNVEV (reference sequence). Between the trimmed V and J ends, which lost 6 bases and 4 bases, there was a span of 12 bases. The CDR3 sequence is CASRLHQGTEAFF. As DNA, the CDR3 is TGTGCCAGCAGACTACATCAGGGCACTGAAGCTTTCTTT.

Note on this clonotype: Being one base from a much bigger clone, this may be a read error. This rearrangement joins TRBV4-3 to TRBJ2-1; 9 bases are a match to TRBD2. The CDR3 has 16 residues. Germline V gives CDR1 LGHNA, CDR2 YSLEER. CDR3 sequence reads: CASNQDAGGDYNEQFF. Written as DNA, the CDR3 is TGCGCCAGCAACCAAGATGCGGGGGGGGATTACAATGAGCAGTTCTTC.

The genes are TRBV20-1 and TRBJ2-5; D gene uncertain. Germline lookup yields CDR1 DFQATT and CDR2 SNEGSKA (reference sequence). Trimming pared 6 bases from V and 7 bases from J, leaving 15 bases between. The CDR3 runs 12 residues. CDR3 in amino acids: CSAPAWSRTQYF. The CDR3 DNA is TGCAGTGCGCCCGCGTGGTCAAGGACCCAGTACTTC.

The V call is TRBV20-1, the J call TRBJ2-1; D gene ambiguous. Germline V gene sequence: CDR1 DFQATT, CDR2 SNEGSKA (reference sequence). The CDR3 consists of 16 residues. V was shortened by 2 bases and J by 8 bases, with 22 bases between the two germline ends. In nucleotides, the CDR3 is TGCAGTGCTAGACCGGACCGGACCCTTGTACTCGATGAGCAGTTCTTC. It specifies CSARPDRTLVLDEQFF.

In its sample, this clonotype was seen many times. V gene TRBV20-1 combines with J gene TRBJ2-5, with D hard to call. Germline CDR1 reads DFQATT; CDR2 reads SNEGSKA (reference sequence). V was shortened by 6 bases and J by 7 bases, with 24 bases between the two germline ends. The CDR3 has 15 residues. The CDR3 bases are TGCAGTGCCGAAACCTCGGACGTGACTCATGGGACCCAGTACTTC. Its translation is CSAETSDVTHGTQYF.

V usage is TRBV5-1 and J usage is TRBJ2-3, with 12 bases lining up with TRBD2. CDR3 size: 19 residues. V trimming: 0 bases; J trimming: 1 base; junction bases outside the gene matches: 9. The V gene's germline CDR1 is SGHRS and CDR2 YFSETQ. The CDR3 sequence: CASSLGLAGVRIRTDTQYF. DNA of the CDR3: TGCGCCAGCAGCTTGGGACTAGCGGGGGTCCGTATACGCACAGATACGCAGTATTTT.

The chain couples TRBV20-1 to TRBJ2-7; 8 nucleotides agree with TRBD1. V was pared by 0 bases and J by 5 bases, with 9 bases of the junction left unmatched. Germline V lookup: CDR1 DFQATT, CDR2 SNEGSKA (reference sequence). The CDR3 has 15 residues. This CDR3 is CSARDGQGAFHEQYF. The CDR3 region has the DNA TGCAGTGCTAGAGATGGCCAGGGGGCTTTCCACGAGCAGTACTTC.

V and J are TRBV3-1 and TRBJ2-3, with TRBD2 identical over 8 bases. V shed 4 bases and J 5 bases; nucleotides not matched to a gene: 8. The CDR3 sequence is 15 residues long. Germline V gene sequence: CDR1 LGHDT, CDR2 YNNKEL (reference sequence). The CDR3 coding sequence is TGTGCCAGCAGCCTGGGACCAGCGGGGGAAGATACGCAGTATTTT. Translated, it gives CASSLGPAGEDTQYF.

The rearrangement links TRBV6-6 to TRBJ1-6; no reliable D call. Germline V gene sequence: CDR1 MNHNY, CDR2 SVGAGI (reference sequence). The CDR3 runs to 17 residues. Trimming left V 7 bases short and J 0 bases short, with 16 bases between. The CDR3 coding sequence is TGTGCCAGCAACGAGGGATCCGGAGTCTCCTATAATTCACCCCTCCACTTT. It yields the protein CASNEGSGVSYNSPLHF.

Only a few counts were recorded for this clonotype. The chain couples TRBV5-1 to TRBJ2-2, with TRBD1 matching over 8 bases. The CDR3 totals 16 residues. Losses at the gene ends were 5 bases for V and 4 bases for J; bases not matched to a gene: 10. Germline CDR1 SGHRS, CDR2 YFSETQ. CDR3 DNA: TGCGCCAGCAGTCATCGAGGACAGGGTCCCACCGGGGAGCTGTTTTTT. Protein sequence: CASSHRGQGPTGELFF.

The chain uses TRBV18 and TRBJ1-5; 8 bases match TRBD1. The CDR3 has 17 residues. Trimming took 5 bases from V and 0 from J; bases not matched to a gene: 9. Germline V gene data show CDR1 as KGHSH and CDR2 as LQKENI. The CDR3 DNA sequence: TGTGCCAGCTCAAGAGGACAGGGTATCTATAGCAATCAGCCCCAGCATTTT. Protein product: CASSRGQGIYSNQPQHF.

The CDR3 reads CASRTLSYEQYF. As DNA, the CDR3 is TGTGCCAGCAGGACCCTATCCTACGAGCAGTACTTC. The gene calls are TRBV6-1 and TRBJ2-7; D remains unclear. Trimming shortened V by 6 bases and J by 1 base, and 7 bases separated the two germline ends. CDR3 length: 12 residues. Germline assignment: CDR1 MNHNS and CDR2 SASEGT.

The chain links TRBV10-3 to TRBJ2-3; a possible D gene is TRBD1 (6 bases). The CDR3 loop spans 15 amino acids. The germline gives CDR1 ENHRY, CDR2 SYGVKD. V was shortened by 1 base and J by 3 bases, with 11 bases between the two germline ends. The CDR3 DNA is TGTGCCATCAGTGAGTTGGACAGCTCTACAGATACGCAGTATTTT. This codes for CAISELDSSTDTQYF.

This clonotype was counted only a few times. The chain combines TRBV20-1 with TRBJ2-7; D is possibly TRBD1 or TRBD2 (6 bases each). CDR1 and CDR2 (germline): DFQATT, SNEGSKA (reference sequence). Between the trimmed V and J ends, which lost 6 bases and 4 bases, there was a span of 22 bases. The CDR3 length is 15 residues. The CDR3 spells CSAELGGATLYEQYF. In DNA form, the CDR3 reads TGCAGTGCGGAGCTCGGGGGCGCGACATTGTACGAGCAGTACTTC.

This clonotype was found once. The V and J genes are TRBV6-1 and TRBJ1-2, with a tentative D call TRBD1 (5 bases). Germline CDR1 MNHNS, CDR2 SASEGT. CDR3 size: 14 residues. With 1 base removed from V and 7 bases from J, the gap between germline ends came to 13 bases. CDR3 nucleotide sequence: TGTGCCAGCAGTGAAGTCTGGGGCGAACTTGGCTACACCTTC. Its translation is CASSEVWGELGYTF.

This clonotype was counted ten times or more. The chain links TRBV6-2 or TRBV6-3 to TRBJ2-7; D ambiguous. V lost 7 bases, J lost 1 base, and 14 bases lay in between. Germline V gene data show CDR1 as MNHEY and CDR2 as SVGEGT. This CDR3 has 14 amino acids. The CDR3: CASNSLQLSYEQYF. The CDR3 DNA sequence: TGTGCCAGCAACAGCCTACAGCTATCCTACGAGCAGTACTTC.

The chain is built from TRBV20-1 and TRBJ2-5, with 7 bases identical to TRBD2. CDR3 length equals 14 residues. J lost 1 base, V lost 6 bases, and 8 bases had no gene match. Germline V gene lookup returns CDR1 DFQATT and CDR2 SNEGSKA (reference sequence). CDR3 nucleotides: TGCAGTGCGGAAAGGCGGGGGTCCCAAGAGACCCAGTACTTC. This encodes CSAERRGSQETQYF.

The chain's CDR3 is CAISEGPGGKLYEQYF. Here the CDR3 DNA reads TGTGCCATCAGTGAAGGGCCTGGGGGGAAGTTATACGAGCAGTACTTC. This chain connects TRBV10-3 to TRBJ2-7, with D possibly being TRBD2 (6 bases). Germline values: CDR1 ENHRY, CDR2 SYGVKD. The CDR3 loop spans 16 amino acids. Trimming took 3 bases from V and 4 from J, leaving 19 bases between them.

The chain recombines TRBV11-1 with TRBJ2-5; D ambiguous. The DNA end lines up better with TRBJ2-7; the J call may be wrong. CDR3 size: 14 residues. The germline V gene encodes CDR1 SGHAT and CDR2 FQDESV (reference sequence). CDR3 in amino acids: CASAQSSVSYEQYF. Here the CDR3 DNA reads TGTGCCAGCGCCCAATCCTCAGTTTCATACGAGCAGTACTTC.